In its sample, the clone carrying this T cell receptor beta chain was seen a few times. TCRdb recomputed calls from the RT-PCR reads with MiXCR, one row per CDR3 protein. Here the sample spans hundreds of thousands of distinct CDR3 sequences, about 14% being singletons. V dropped 1 base and J dropped 7; count of bases not matched to a gene: 6. Germline V gene lookup returns CDR1 SGHVS and CDR2 FQNEAQ. The length of the CDR3 is 16 residues. Sequenced: memory CD4+ T cells from blood. The V call is TRBV7-8, the J call TRBJ2-1, with 11 bases aligning to TRBD2. This TCR derives from a female donor in good health, serving as a healthy control. CDR3 protein: CASSLEGLAVLNEQFF. The DNA for the CDR3 is TGTGCCAGCAGCTTAGAGGGACTAGCGGTTTTGAATGAGCAGTTCTTC.